The 29 T cell receptor beta chains given below trace back to one sample, sequenced in a study of early T cells in non-severe SARS-CoV-2 infection. TCRdb used MiXCR to reprocess the 5' RACE reads, holding one entry per CDR3 protein. The sample contains 30,000 to 45,000 distinct CDR3 sequences, over 8.5% of which appear only once. Specimen: whole blood. The origin of the receptors is an adult who was a healthcare worker with PCR-confirmed SARS-CoV-2 infection or an uninfected control (not recorded which).

This clonotype occurred many times. This chain uses TRBV6-5 with TRBJ1-6; no reliable D call. The V gene's germline CDR1 is MNHEY and CDR2 SVGAGI. Trimming removed 5 bases from V and 10 bases from J, with 18 bases in between. The length of the CDR3 is 15 residues. CDR3 protein: CASSGPGVDGSPLHF. CDR3 DNA: TGTGCCAGCAGTGGCCCGGGTGTGGATGGATCACCCCTCCACTTT.

In its sample, this clonotype was seen many times. The rearrangement joins TRBV18 to TRBJ1-1; D remains ambiguous. The CDR3 has 13 amino acids. Germline V gene lookup returns CDR1 KGHSH and CDR2 LQKENI. Deletions cut 1 base from V and 0 bases from J, with 3 bases between. The CDR3 sequence is CASSPQMNTEAFF. CDR3 nucleotide sequence: TGTGCCAGCTCACCACAGATGAACACTGAAGCTTTCTTT.

This clonotype was counted only a few times. The V gene is TRBV5-4, the J gene TRBJ1-1; a weak D match, TRBD1 (5 bases). The CDR3 covers 15 residues. Deletions cut 4 bases from V and 5 bases from J, with 18 bases between. In germline, CDR1 is SGHNT, CDR2 YYREEE (reference sequence). Here the CDR3 DNA reads TGTGCCAGCAGCCTACCGGAGGGGCTTGGGACTGAAGCTTTCTTT. Its translation is CASSLPEGLGTEAFF.

This clonotype was observed at least ten times. The J gene is TRBJ1-5, the V gene TRBV6-5; 7 bases line up with TRBD1. This CDR3 is 14 amino acids long. Unmatched junction bases numbered 6, after V lost 6 bases and J lost 4 bases. The germline V gene encodes CDR1 MNHEY and CDR2 SVGAGI. The CDR3 DNA sequence: TGTGCCAGCAGGAGGGACAGCAAGAATCAGCCCCAGCATTTT. Protein product: CASRRDSKNQPQHF.

This clonotype was seen many times. The gene calls are TRBV19 and TRBJ2-1, with 8 bases that match TRBD1. CDR1 LNHDA and CDR2 SQIVND come from the germline V gene (reference sequence). The CDR3 extends over 13 amino acids. V dropped 7 bases and J dropped 9; count of bases not matched to a gene: 8. CDR3 protein: CASTFQGAVEQFF. The CDR3 DNA is TGTGCCAGTACCTTCCAGGGGGCAGTTGAGCAGTTCTTC.

The chain links TRBV29-1 to TRBJ1-2; D is unresolved. CDR1 and CDR2 from the germline V gene are SQVTM and ANQGSEA. This CDR3 has 9 amino acids. Trimming took off 3 bases at V and 6 bases at J, with 2 bases between the two ends. The CDR3 loop reads CSVDDGYTF. The DNA of the CDR3 is TGCAGCGTTGATGATGGCTACACCTTC.

This clonotype was counted ten times or more. The genes are TRBV6-5 and TRBJ2-4, with D possibly TRBD2 on 6 matching bases. Germline V gives CDR1 MNHEY, CDR2 SVGAGI. Trimming pared 4 bases from V and 3 bases from J, leaving 10 bases between. The CDR3 is 14 residues long. Here the CDR3 reads CASSSGGGKNIQYF. The CDR3 coding sequence is TGTGCCAGCAGTTCCGGGGGAGGCAAAAACATTCAGTACTTC.

This clonotype was seen many times. V is TRBV7-9 and J is TRBJ1-4, with a tentative D call TRBD1 (5 bases). The CDR3 has 14 amino acids. Trimming removed 0 bases at V and 8 bases at J, with 10 bases between. CDR1 SEHNR and CDR2 FQNEAQ come from the germline V gene (reference sequence). CDR3 region: CASSLASGAEKLFF. For the CDR3, the DNA is TGTGCCAGCAGCTTAGCTTCCGGGGCCGAAAAACTGTTTTTT.

This clonotype was counted many times. The genes are TRBV5-1 and TRBJ1-6; weak D call: TRBD1 (5 bases). From germline, CDR1 is SGHRS and CDR2 YFSETQ. This CDR3 comprises 13 residues. Trimming removed 0 bases from V and 13 bases from J, with 11 bases in between. CDR3 DNA sequence: TGCGCCAGCAGCTTGGTCCCGGGGGTGCCCCTCCACTTT. Protein sequence: CASSLVPGVPLHF.

This clonotype appeared a few times. The chain combines TRBV6-5 with TRBJ1-2; D ambiguous. CDR3 length: 14 residues. With 2 bases removed from V and 2 bases from J, the gap between germline ends came to 9 bases. The germline CDR1 and CDR2 sequences are MNHEY and SVGAGI. CDR3 in amino acids: CASSYIGSNYGYTF. The CDR3 DNA reads as TGTGCCAGCAGTTACATAGGGTCAAACTATGGCTACACCTTC.

The gene calls are TRBV20-1 and TRBJ2-5, with a weak D call TRBD1 (5 bases). V was trimmed by 1 base and J by 5 bases, leaving 20 bases between them. Germline V gene sequence: CDR1 DFQATT, CDR2 SNEGSKA (reference sequence). The CDR3 extends over 16 amino acids. In DNA, the CDR3 is TGCAGTGCTAGAGGCCCGTGGGGCCCCTCAACGGAGACCCAGTACTTC. Encoded protein: CSARGPWGPSTETQYF.

This clonotype was seen ten or more times. The V gene is TRBV12-3 or TRBV12-4, the J gene TRBJ2-1; TRBD1 agrees at 10 bases. V dropped 5 bases and J dropped 0; count of bases not matched to a gene: 1. CDR3 length equals 15 residues. This chain's CDR3 is CASSDRGRSYNEQFF. CDR3 DNA sequence: TGTGCCAGCAGTGACAGGGGGCGCTCCTACAATGAGCAGTTCTTC.

The V gene is TRBV7-2, the J gene TRBJ2-3; D possibly corresponds to TRBD1 (6 bases). The CDR3 has 15 amino acids. The germline V gene has CDR1 SGHTA and CDR2 FQGNSA. Trimming cost V 3 bases and J 0 bases, with 10 bases left between them. The CDR3 coding sequence is TGTGCCAGCAGCTTGGACAGCCTAAGCACAGATACGCAGTATTTT. Residues: CASSLDSLSTDTQYF.

This clonotype was seen more than once but under ten times. This sequence joins TRBV7-9 and TRBJ2-5; TRBD1 matches 7 bases. J was trimmed by 1 base and V by 1 base; bases with no gene match: 0. The CDR3 length is 14 residues. Germline V gene data show CDR1 as SEHNR and CDR2 as FQNEAQ (reference sequence). The CDR3 DNA reads TGTGCCAGCAGCTTAGGGGACAGCCAAGAGACCCAGTACTTC. It specifies CASSLGDSQETQYF. Using reference TRBV7-9 and TRBJ2-5 for the parts outside the CDR3, the full variable domain is DTGVSQNPRHKITKRGQNVTFRCDPISEHNRLYWYRQTLGQGPEFLTYFQNEAQLEKSRLLSDRFSAERPKGSFSTLEIQRTEQGDSAMYLCASSLGDSQETQYFGPGTRLLVL.

Ten or more counts support this clonotype. The CDR3 loop is CASSPWPLWTSGGINEQFF. The CDR3 DNA follows: TGTGCCAGCAGCCCCTGGCCCCTGTGGACTAGCGGGGGGATCAATGAGCAGTTCTTC. This chain connects TRBV7-2 to TRBJ2-1; 14 bases are shared with TRBD2. The CDR3 is 19 amino acids. Per germline, CDR1 SGHTA and CDR2 FQGNSA. With 5 bases clipped from V and 6 bases from J, the junction kept 15 bases outside the gene matches.

In its sample, this clonotype was seen a few times. The CDR3 spells CASRRQGANQPQHF. The CDR3 DNA reads TGTGCCAGCCGGAGACAGGGGGCAAATCAGCCCCAGCATTTT. The chain employs TRBV6-1 and TRBJ1-5; TRBD1 matches at 10 bases. Germline CDR1 is MNHNS and CDR2 is SASEGT. CDR3 length: 14 residues. Unmatched junction bases numbered 5, after V lost 8 bases and J lost 4 bases.

This clonotype was observed a handful of times. The V gene is TRBV29-1, the J gene TRBJ2-1; D might be TRBD2 (5 bases). The CDR3 extends over 10 amino acids. The germline CDR1 and CDR2 sequences are SQVTM and ANQGSEA. V was shortened by 5 bases and J by 9 bases, with 8 bases between the two germline ends. The CDR3 reads CSVYGVEQFF. The CDR3 region has the DNA TGCAGCGTTTACGGGGTTGAGCAGTTCTTC.

This rearrangement joins TRBV4-1 to TRBJ1-2; TRBD1 is a possible D gene (5 bases). Germline CDR1 reads MGHRA; CDR2 reads YSYEKL. The CDR3 is made up of 15 amino acids. Trimming pared 0 bases from V and 7 bases from J, leaving 15 bases between. The CDR3 spells CASSQEAIVGGGYTF. The CDR3 coding sequence is TGCGCCAGCAGCCAAGAGGCTATAGTGGGGGGTGGCTACACCTTC.

This clonotype was recorded many times. The chain recombines TRBV4-2 with TRBJ2-7, with D maybe TRBD2 (6 bases). V lost 4 bases and J lost 3, with 19 bases in between. This CDR3 spans 16 amino acids. The germline gives CDR1 LGHNA, CDR2 YNFKEQ. The CDR3 reads CASSPSTASEDYEQYF. CDR3 bases: TGTGCCAGCAGCCCTAGTACGGCTAGCGAGGACTACGAGCAGTACTTC.

This clonotype was seen only a few times. V gene TRBV29-1 combines with J gene TRBJ1-2, with D perhaps matching TRBD1 (5 bases). CDR1 SQVTM and CDR2 ANQGSEA come from the germline V gene. With 7 bases removed from V and 3 bases from J, the gap between germline ends came to 12 bases. The length of the CDR3 is 12 residues. The CDR3 nucleotides read TGCAGCGGCCGGGGCGCAGACTATGGCTACACCTTC. Protein: CSGRGADYGYTF.

The sample holds many counts of this clonotype. The CDR3, as DNA: TGTGCCAGCAGCCCGAAGGGACAGGGTCGACTGGCGGCCGGGGAGCTGTTTTTT. Translation: CASSPKGQGRLAAGELFF. The rearrangement uses TRBV7-9 and TRBJ2-2, with 9 bases fitting TRBD1. The length of the CDR3 is 18 residues. V lost 5 bases, J lost 6 bases, and 16 bases stayed unmatched. CDR1 is SEHNR, CDR2 FQNEAQ, per germline (reference sequence).

The chain links TRBV5-4 to TRBJ2-2; tentatively, D is TRBD2 (5 bases). Germline assignment: CDR1 SGHNT and CDR2 YYREEE (reference sequence). Trimming pared 4 bases from V and 6 bases from J, leaving 10 bases between. The CDR3 consists of 13 residues. CDR3 coding DNA: TGTGCCAGCAGCCCCACGAGGGCCGGGGAGCTGTTTTTT. Translation gives CASSPTRAGELFF. Together with reference TRBV5-4 and TRBJ2-2, the CDR3 gives the full variable domain: ETGVTQSPTHLIKTRGQQVTLRCSSQSGHNTVSWYQQALGQGPQFIFQYYREEENGRGNFPPRFSGLQFPNYSSELNVNALELDDSALYLCASSPTRAGELFFGEGSRLTVL.

This clonotype occurred many times. The CDR3 DNA reads as TGTGCCAGCAGCTTAAAGGGGCGGGGGTCCCATGAGCAGTTCTTC. It yields the protein CASSLKGRGSHEQFF. The chain carries TRBV5-6 and TRBJ2-1; TRBD2 matches at 7 bases. Per the germline V gene, CDR1 is SGHDT and CDR2 is YYEEEE. This CDR3 region has 15 residues. V shed 2 bases and J 8 bases; nucleotides not matched to a gene: 10.

This clonotype was recorded a few times. The V gene is TRBV29-1, the J gene TRBJ2-3; no reliable D call. Germline V CDR1 and CDR2: SQVTM, ANQGSEA. V was pared by 5 bases and J by 0 bases, with 6 bases between. This CDR3 has 12 amino acids. Written as DNA, the CDR3 is TGCAGCGTTAAAACTAGCACAGATACGCAGTATTTT. Its translation is CSVKTSTDTQYF.

This clonotype was counted at least ten times. The gene calls are TRBV6-1 and TRBJ1-1, with D unresolved. In germline, CDR1 is MNHNS, CDR2 SASEGT. Trimming took 8 bases from V and 0 from J, leaving 7 bases between them. The CDR3 runs 12 residues. The CDR3 region is CASFVVNTEAFF. The DNA of the CDR3 is TGTGCCAGCTTTGTTGTGAACACTGAAGCTTTCTTT.

There are a few counts of this clonotype. The genes are TRBV10-3 and TRBJ1-1; 9 bases align to TRBD1. The V and J ends lost 0 bases and 10 bases, in that order; junction bases with no gene match: 9. The CDR3 runs 15 residues. CDR1 is ENHRY and CDR2 is SYGVKD in the germline V gene. The CDR3 sequence: CAISESSQQGAVAFF. The CDR3 nucleotides read TGTGCCATCAGTGAGTCGTCTCAACAGGGGGCCGTAGCTTTCTTT.

A few counts support this clonotype. The V call is TRBV14, the J call TRBJ2-7, with D hard to call. Deletions cut 1 base from V and 8 bases from J, with 9 bases between. The CDR3 length is 12 residues. Germline assignment: CDR1 SGHDN and CDR2 FVKESK. The CDR3 sequence: CASSQAPLQQYF. The DNA of the CDR3 is TGTGCCAGCAGCCAAGCGCCGCTACAGCAGTACTTC.

CDR3 amino acids: CASSQDVTPNTEAFF. The CDR3 nucleotides read TGTGCCAGCAGCCAAGATGTGACACCGAACACTGAAGCTTTCTTT. The rearrangement links TRBV4-2 to TRBJ1-1, with unresolved D. The length of the CDR3 is 15 residues. CDR1 is LGHNA and CDR2 is YNFKEQ in the germline V gene. Between the trimmed V and J ends, which lost 0 bases and 1 base, there was a span of 9 bases.

V is TRBV6-5 and J is TRBJ1-2; D unclear. The V gene's germline CDR1 is MNHEY and CDR2 SVGAGI. Between the trimmed V and J ends, which lost 10 bases and 2 bases, there was a span of 11 bases. The CDR3 length is 12 residues. This chain's CDR3 is CATAAPNYGYTF. The CDR3 nucleotides are TGTGCCACGGCAGCCCCGAACTATGGCTACACCTTC.